This TCR beta chain was identified in a study of T cell responses to AZD1222 COVID-19 vaccine. Germline CDR1 and CDR2: ENHRY and SYGVKD. Trimming cost V 0 bases and J 2 bases; bases outside gene matches: 4. There are 16 residues in the CDR3. A note on this clone: Its target is not known.

Study findings and constraints: After the peak T cell response, and only then, were repertoires sampled.

Using immunoSEQ multiplex PCR, the repertoire was profiled, and TCRdb retains in-frame clones only, with some absent. The sample shows about 130,000 clones, 80% to 90% of them seen only once. The rearrangement links TRBV10-3 to TRBJ2-5, with 9 bases fitting TRBD2. Specimen: peripheral blood, collected 28 days after the second AZD1222 dose. This receptor was identified in an adult who received the AZD1222 COVID-19 vaccine. The CDR3 reads CAISESALAGQETQYF. CDR3 in DNA: TGTGCCATCAGTGAGTCTGCCCTAGCGGGACAAGAGACCCAGTACTTC.